Listed below are T cell receptor beta chains from one sample, sequenced in a study of Ad26.COV2.S vaccination and SARS-CoV-2 variants. Some clones are missing from TCRdb's copy, which holds only in-frame ones; the method was immunoSEQ multiplex PCR. The data contain approximately 450,000 clones, around 90% of them singletons. The sequenced sample was peripheral blood, obtained in a trial of Ad26.COV2.S vaccine versus placebo. Receptor source: a person between 18 and 59 years old who received the Ad26.COV2.S COVID-19 vaccine or a placebo. The CDR3 runs from the conserved cysteine through the conserved F or W. A D gene is named only where the DNA matches it firmly. A clone size is listed for some rows: how often the clone was seen (once, few, many), or a class if it is expanded.

clone size,J gene,V gene,D gene,CDR3 protein,CDR3 DNA
once,TRBJ2-5,TRBV5-1,TRBD1,CASSDPDRGQKTQYF,TGCGCCAGCAGCGACCCGGACAGGGGGCAGAAGACCCAGTACTTC
once,TRBJ1-4,TRBV19,.,CASTPGVVTNEKLFF,TGTGCCAGTACCCCGGGGGTTGTAACTAATGAAAAACTGTTTTTT
.,TRBJ2-2,TRBV3-1/TRBV3-2,.,CASSQTGSGELFF,TGTGCCAGCAGCCAAACAGGGTCCGGGGAGCTGTTTTTT
once,TRBJ2-1,TRBV10-2,.,CASSESLSEQFF,TGCGCCAGCAGTGAGTCATTAAGTGAGCAGTTCTTC
.,TRBJ2-5,TRBV6-5,.,CASSSGGRGETQYF,TGTGCCAGCAGCAGTGGGGGCAGGGGTGAGACCCAGTACTTC
.,TRBJ2-3,TRBV6-5,.,CASSYAAQQYF,TGTGCCAGCAGTTACGCGGCACAGCAGTATTTT
.,TRBJ1-1,TRBV28,.,CASSLSPGRGNTEAFF,TGTGCCAGCAGTTTATCACCTGGCAGGGGGAACACTGAAGCTTTCTTT
.,TRBJ2-5,TRBV4-3,.,CASSLQGQQETQYF,TGCGCCAGCAGCCTTCAGGGGCAGCAAGAGACCCAGTACTTC
.,TRBJ2-1,TRBV11-2,TRBD2,CASSLLAGVYNEQFF,TGTGCCAGCAGCTTACTAGCGGGAGTATACAATGAGCAGTTCTTC
.,TRBJ2-2,TRBV10-3,TRBD2,CAIRGTSGSAGELFF,TGTGCCATCAGGGGGACTAGCGGGAGCGCCGGGGAGCTGTTTTTT
.,TRBJ2-7,TRBV3-1/TRBV3-2,.,CASSQDSNSAGVTYEQYF,TGTGCCAGCAGCCAAGATAGCAACTCAGCGGGTGTTACCTACGAGCAGTACTTC
.,TRBJ1-6,TRBV5-4,.,CASSSGSKSPLHF,TGTGCCAGCAGCAGTGGCAGCAAATCACCCCTCCACTTT
.,TRBJ2-1,TRBV5-4,.,CASSSGLVEYNEQFF,TGTGCCAGCAGCTCCGGTCTGGTCGAGTACAATGAGCAGTTCTTC
.,TRBJ1-1,TRBV18,.,CASSPGQNYEAFF,TGTGCCAGCTCACCAGGCCAGAACTACGAAGCTTTCTTT
.,TRBJ1-3,TRBV29-1,.,CSVEPRLADTIYF,TGCAGCGTTGAACCGAGGCTGGCAGACACCATATATTTT
.,TRBJ2-1,TRBV29-1,TRBD1,CSARQGLVNEQFF,TGCAGCGCCCGACAGGGTCTTGTGAATGAGCAGTTCTTC
.,TRBJ1-2,TRBV27,.,CASSLLNRVEYGYTF,TGTGCCAGCAGTTTATTGAACAGGGTAGAATATGGCTACACCTTC
.,TRBJ1-1,TRBV7-8,.,CASSLWGGNTEAFF,TGTGCCAGCAGCTTATGGGGGGGGAACACTGAAGCTTTCTTT
.,TRBJ2-7,TRBV6-1,.,CASSEGTAHTYEQYF,TGTGCCAGCAGTGAAGGCACAGCGCATACCTACGAGCAGTACTTC
.,TRBJ1-3,TRBV5-1,.,CASSTSGTSPPLGNTIYF,TGCGCCAGCAGCACCTCCGGGACATCTCCCCCCCTTGGAAACACCATATATTTT
.,TRBJ1-2,TRBV30,.,CAWSQGWEGIYGYTF,TGTGCCTGGAGTCAAGGTTGGGAGGGGATCTATGGCTACACCTTC
.,TRBJ1-1,TRBV18,TRBD1,CASSPRQGRDFF,TGTGCCAGCTCACCACGACAGGGGAGAGATTTCTTT
.,TRBJ2-7,TRBV7-2,.,CASSADGTYEQYF,TGTGCCAGCAGCGCCGACGGGACCTACGAGCAGTACTTC
.,TRBJ1-2,TRBV3-1/TRBV3-2,TRBD1,CASSQSLAGQGSGYTF,TGTGCCAGCAGCCAATCATTAGCGGGACAGGGGAGTGGCTACACCTTC
.,TRBJ2-1,TRBV4-3,.,CASSQDWRRGDEQFF,TGCGCCAGCAGCCAAGATTGGCGGAGGGGGGATGAGCAGTTCTTC
.,TRBJ1-1,TRBV7-2,.,CASSWTNTEAFF,TGTGCCAGCAGCTGGACGAACACTGAAGCTTTCTTT
.,TRBJ1-3,TRBV5-1,TRBD1,CASSSSGGSGNTIYF,TGCGCCAGCAGCTCTTCAGGGGGCTCTGGAAACACCATATATTTT
once,TRBJ2-7,TRBV29-1,TRBD2,CSVRGTPGTSFSSYEQYF,TGCAGCGTTAGGGGGACACCCGGGACTAGCTTCAGCTCCTACGAGCAGTACTTC
once,TRBJ1-4,TRBV7-9,.,CASSLLEGIDEKLFF,TGTGCCAGCAGCTTACTCGAGGGGATAGATGAAAAACTGTTTTTT
.,TRBJ2-1,TRBV5-1,.,CASSLGDSPGGNEQFF,TGCGCCAGCAGCTTGGGGGACTCCCCGGGTGGCAATGAGCAGTTCTTC
.,TRBJ1-5,TRBV7-2,TRBD1,CASSPWTGGESNQPQHF,TGTGCCAGCAGCCCCTGGACAGGGGGCGAGAGCAATCAGCCCCAGCATTTT
.,TRBJ2-3,TRBV6-6,.,CASSRLHPSTDTQYF,TGTGCCAGCAGTAGACTACACCCTAGCACAGATACGCAGTATTTT
.,TRBJ2-7,TRBV24-1,TRBD1,CATSVLSGTGYEQYF,TGTGCCACCAGTGTCCTTTCCGGGACAGGCTACGAGCAGTACTTC
.,TRBJ1-2,TRBV12-3/TRBV12-4,.,CASSFLIYGYTF,TGTGCCAGCAGTTTTCTTATCTATGGCTACACCTTC
.,TRBJ1-2,TRBV7-6,TRBD1,CASSNPGQPVYGYTF,TGTGCCAGCAGCAACCCGGGACAGCCCGTCTATGGCTACACCTTC
few,TRBJ2-7,TRBV7-2,TRBD1,CASSPGQGYGEQYF,TGTGCCAGCAGCCCGGGACAGGGGTATGGCGAGCAGTACTTC
.,TRBJ1-2,TRBV6-1,.,CASSEALAGASQNYGYTF,TGTGCCAGCAGTGAAGCGCTGGCAGGGGCCTCTCAAAACTATGGCTACACCTTC
.,TRBJ2-2,TRBV27,TRBD2,CASSLLPLTSGTNTGELFF,TGTGCCAGCAGTTTGTTACCCCTGACTAGCGGGACGAACACCGGGGAGCTGTTTTTT
.,TRBJ2-1,TRBV5-1,.,CASSSSGTHEQFF,TGCGCCAGCAGCTCGTCCGGGACTCATGAGCAGTTCTTC
.,TRBJ1-1,TRBV7-2,.,CASSLVQGPPTEAFF,TGTGCCAGCAGCTTAGTTCAGGGGCCACCGACTGAAGCTTTCTTT
.,TRBJ1-1,TRBV6-6,TRBD1,CASSRTLTGGITEAFF,TGTGCCAGCAGTCGAACGCTTACAGGGGGAATAACTGAAGCTTTCTTT
.,TRBJ2-2,TRBV7-2,.,CASSLVAGGELFF,TGTGCCAGCAGCTTAGTCGCGGGGGGGGAGCTGTTTTTT
.,TRBJ1-2,TRBV5-4,TRBD1,CASSIRDRGGYTF,TGTGCCAGCAGCATCCGGGACAGAGGGGGCTACACCTTC
.,TRBJ1-1,TRBV18,TRBD1,CASSPQQGTNTEAFF,TGTGCCAGCTCACCACAACAGGGGACTAACACTGAAGCTTTCTTT
once,TRBJ2-1,TRBV7-2,TRBD2,CASTSGTHEQFF,TGTGCCAGCACTAGCGGGACCCATGAGCAGTTCTTC
.,TRBJ2-1,TRBV4-3,.,CASSQVRSSYNEQFF,TGCGCCAGCAGCCAAGTCCGATCCTCCTACAATGAGCAGTTCTTC